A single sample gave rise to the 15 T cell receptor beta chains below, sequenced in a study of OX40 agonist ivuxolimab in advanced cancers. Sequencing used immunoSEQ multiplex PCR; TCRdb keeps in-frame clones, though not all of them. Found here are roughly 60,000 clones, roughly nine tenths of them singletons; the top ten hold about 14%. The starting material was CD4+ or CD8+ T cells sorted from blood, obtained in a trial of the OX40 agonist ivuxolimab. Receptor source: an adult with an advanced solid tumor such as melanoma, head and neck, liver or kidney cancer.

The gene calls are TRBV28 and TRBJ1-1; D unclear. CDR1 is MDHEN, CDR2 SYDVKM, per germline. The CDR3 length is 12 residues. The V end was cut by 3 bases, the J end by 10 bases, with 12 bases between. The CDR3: CASSFRTNLAFF. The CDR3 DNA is TGTGCCAGCAGTTTCCGGACCAACTTAGCTTTCTTT.

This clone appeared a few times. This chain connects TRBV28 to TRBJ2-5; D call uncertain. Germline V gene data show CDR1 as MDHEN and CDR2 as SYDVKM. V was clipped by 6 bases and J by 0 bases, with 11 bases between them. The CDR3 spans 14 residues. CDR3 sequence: CASSPAPYQETQYF. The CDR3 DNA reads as TGTGCCAGCAGCCCGGCCCCGTACCAAGAGACCCAGTACTTC.

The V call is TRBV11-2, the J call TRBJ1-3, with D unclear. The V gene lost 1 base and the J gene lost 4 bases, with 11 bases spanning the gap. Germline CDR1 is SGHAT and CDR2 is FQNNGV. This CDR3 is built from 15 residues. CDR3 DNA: TGTGCCAGCAGCTTAGCGGGGAATTCAGGAAACACCATATATTTT. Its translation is CASSLAGNSGNTIYF.

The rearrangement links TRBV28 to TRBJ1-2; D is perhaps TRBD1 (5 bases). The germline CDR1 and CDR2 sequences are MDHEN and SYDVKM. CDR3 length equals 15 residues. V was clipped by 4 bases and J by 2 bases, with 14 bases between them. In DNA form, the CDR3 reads TGTGCCAGCAGTTCCCGTTTTGAGGGGAACTATGGCTACACCTTC. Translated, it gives CASSSRFEGNYGYTF.

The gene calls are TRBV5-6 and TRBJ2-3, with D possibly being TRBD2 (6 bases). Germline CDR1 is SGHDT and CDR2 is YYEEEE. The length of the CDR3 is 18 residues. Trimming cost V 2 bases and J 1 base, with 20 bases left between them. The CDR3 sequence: CASSFRGYQVTGTDTQYF. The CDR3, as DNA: TGTGCCAGCAGCTTTCGGGGGTATCAGGTGACTGGCACAGATACGCAGTATTTT.

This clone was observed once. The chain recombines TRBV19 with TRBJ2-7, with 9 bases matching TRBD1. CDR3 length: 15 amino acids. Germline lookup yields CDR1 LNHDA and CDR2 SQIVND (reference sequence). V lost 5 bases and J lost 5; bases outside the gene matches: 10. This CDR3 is CASSVSGTGFNEQYF. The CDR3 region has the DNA TGTGCCAGTAGTGTATCCGGGACAGGGTTTAACGAGCAGTACTTC. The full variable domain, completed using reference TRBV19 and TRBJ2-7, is DGGITQSPKYLFRKEGQNVTLSCEQNLNHDAMYWYRQDPGQGLRLIYYSQIVNDFQKGDIAEGYSVSREKKESFPLTVTSAQKNPTAFYLCASSVSGTGFNEQYFGPGTRLTVT.

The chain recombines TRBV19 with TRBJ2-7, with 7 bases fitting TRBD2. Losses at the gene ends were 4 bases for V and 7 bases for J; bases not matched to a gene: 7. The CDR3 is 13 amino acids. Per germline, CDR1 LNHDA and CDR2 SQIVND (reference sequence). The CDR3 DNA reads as TGTGCCAGTAGTAAAACACTAGCGCGTGAGCAGTACTTC. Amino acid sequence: CASSKTLAREQYF.

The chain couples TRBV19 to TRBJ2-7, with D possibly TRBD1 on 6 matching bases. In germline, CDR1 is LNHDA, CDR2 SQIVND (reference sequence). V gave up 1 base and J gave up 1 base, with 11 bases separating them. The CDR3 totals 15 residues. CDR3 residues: CASSIGRGRSYEQYF. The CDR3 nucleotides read TGTGCCAGTAGTATAGGCAGGGGCAGATCCTACGAGCAGTACTTC.

The chain's CDR3 is CASSSRAGTGELFF. CDR3 DNA sequence: TGTGCCAGCAGTTCTAGGGCTGGGACCGGGGAGCTGTTTTTT. This chain joins TRBV27 and TRBJ2-2; D is unresolved. Between the trimmed V and J ends, which lost 4 bases and 5 bases, there was a span of 11 bases. Germline CDR1 is MNHEY and CDR2 is SMNVEV (reference sequence). CDR3 length: 14 amino acids.

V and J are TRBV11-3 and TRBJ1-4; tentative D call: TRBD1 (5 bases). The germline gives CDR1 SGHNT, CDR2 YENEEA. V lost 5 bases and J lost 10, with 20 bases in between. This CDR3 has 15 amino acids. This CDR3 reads CASSPGEGPLGKLFF. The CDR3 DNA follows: TGTGCCAGCAGCCCGGGCGAGGGGCCCCTCGGAAAACTGTTTTTT.

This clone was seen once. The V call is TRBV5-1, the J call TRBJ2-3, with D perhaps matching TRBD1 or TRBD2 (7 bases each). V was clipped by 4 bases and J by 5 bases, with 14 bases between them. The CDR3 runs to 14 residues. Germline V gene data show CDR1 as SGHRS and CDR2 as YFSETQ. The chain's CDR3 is CASSRGGDRDTQYF. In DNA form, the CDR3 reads TGCGCCAGCAGCAGAGGGGGGGACAGAGATACGCAGTATTTT.

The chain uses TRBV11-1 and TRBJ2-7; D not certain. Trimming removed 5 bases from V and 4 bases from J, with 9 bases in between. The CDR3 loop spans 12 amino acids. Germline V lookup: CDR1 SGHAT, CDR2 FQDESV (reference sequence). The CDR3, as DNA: TGTGCCAGCAGCCCGGACGGGTACGAGCAGTACTTC. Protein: CASSPDGYEQYF. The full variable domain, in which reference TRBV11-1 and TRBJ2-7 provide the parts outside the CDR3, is EAEVAQSPRYKITEKSQAVAFWCDPISGHATLYWYRQILGQGPELLVQFQDESVVDDSQLPKDRFSAERLKGVDSTLKIQPAELGDSAMYLCASSPDGYEQYFGPGTRLTVT.

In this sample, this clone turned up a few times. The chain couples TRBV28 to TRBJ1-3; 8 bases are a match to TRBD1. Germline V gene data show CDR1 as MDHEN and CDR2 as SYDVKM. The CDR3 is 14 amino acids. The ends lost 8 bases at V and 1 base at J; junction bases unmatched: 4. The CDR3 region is CASEDRESGNTIYF. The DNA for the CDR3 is TGTGCCAGCGAGGACAGGGAGTCTGGAAACACCATATATTTT.

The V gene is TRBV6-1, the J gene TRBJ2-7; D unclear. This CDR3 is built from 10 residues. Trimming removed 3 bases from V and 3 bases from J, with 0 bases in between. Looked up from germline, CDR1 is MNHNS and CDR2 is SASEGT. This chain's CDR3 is CASSDYEQYF. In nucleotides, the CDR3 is TGTGCCAGCAGTGACTACGAGCAGTACTTC.

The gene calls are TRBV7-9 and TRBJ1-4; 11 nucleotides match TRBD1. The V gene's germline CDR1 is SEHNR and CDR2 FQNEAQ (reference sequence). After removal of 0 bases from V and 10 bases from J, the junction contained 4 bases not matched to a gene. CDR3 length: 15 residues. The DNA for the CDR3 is TGTGCCAGCAGCTTAGCCGGGACAGGGGGTCGAAAACTGTTTTTT. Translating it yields CASSLAGTGGRKLFF.